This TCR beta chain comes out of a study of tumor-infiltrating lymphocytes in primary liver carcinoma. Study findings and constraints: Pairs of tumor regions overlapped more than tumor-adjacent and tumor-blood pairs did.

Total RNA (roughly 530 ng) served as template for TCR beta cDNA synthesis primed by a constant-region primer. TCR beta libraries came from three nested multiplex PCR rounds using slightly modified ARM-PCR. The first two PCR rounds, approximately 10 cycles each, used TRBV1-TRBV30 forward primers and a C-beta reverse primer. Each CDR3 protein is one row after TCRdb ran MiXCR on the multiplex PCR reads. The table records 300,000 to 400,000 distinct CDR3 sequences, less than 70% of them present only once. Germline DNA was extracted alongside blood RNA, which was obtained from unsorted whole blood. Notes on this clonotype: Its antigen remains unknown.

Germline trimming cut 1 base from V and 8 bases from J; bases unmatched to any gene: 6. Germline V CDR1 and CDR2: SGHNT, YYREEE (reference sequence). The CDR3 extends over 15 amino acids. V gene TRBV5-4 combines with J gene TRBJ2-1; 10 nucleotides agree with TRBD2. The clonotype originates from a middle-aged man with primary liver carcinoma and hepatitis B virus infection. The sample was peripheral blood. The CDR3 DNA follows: TGTGCCAGCAGCTTGCGGTCTAGCGGGAGTGATGAGCAGTTCTTC. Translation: CASSLRSSGSDEQFF.